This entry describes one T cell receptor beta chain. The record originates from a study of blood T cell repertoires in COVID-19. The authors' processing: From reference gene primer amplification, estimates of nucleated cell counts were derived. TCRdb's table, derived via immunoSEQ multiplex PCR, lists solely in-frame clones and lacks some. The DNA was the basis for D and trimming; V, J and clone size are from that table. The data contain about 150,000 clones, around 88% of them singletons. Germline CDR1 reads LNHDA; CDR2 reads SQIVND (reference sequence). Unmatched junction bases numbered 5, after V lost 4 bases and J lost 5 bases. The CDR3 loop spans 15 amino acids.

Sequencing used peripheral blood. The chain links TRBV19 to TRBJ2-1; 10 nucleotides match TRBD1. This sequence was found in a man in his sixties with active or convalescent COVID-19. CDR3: CASSTPGQGNNEQFF. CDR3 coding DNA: TGTGCCAGTAGTACACCGGGACAGGGGAACAATGAGCAGTTCTTC.